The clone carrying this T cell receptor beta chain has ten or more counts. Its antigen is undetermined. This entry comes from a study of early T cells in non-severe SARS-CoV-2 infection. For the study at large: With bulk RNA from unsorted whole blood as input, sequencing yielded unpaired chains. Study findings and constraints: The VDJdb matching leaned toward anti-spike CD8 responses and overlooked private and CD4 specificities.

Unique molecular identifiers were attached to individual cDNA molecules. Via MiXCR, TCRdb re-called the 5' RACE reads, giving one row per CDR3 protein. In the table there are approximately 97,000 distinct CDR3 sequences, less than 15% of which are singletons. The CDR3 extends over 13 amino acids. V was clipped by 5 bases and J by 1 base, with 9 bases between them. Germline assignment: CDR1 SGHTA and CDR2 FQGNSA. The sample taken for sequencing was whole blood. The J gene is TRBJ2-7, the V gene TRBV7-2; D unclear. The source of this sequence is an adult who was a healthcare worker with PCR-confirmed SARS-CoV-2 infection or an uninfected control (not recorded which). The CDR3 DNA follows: TGTGCCAGCAGCCAACAGTATTCCTACGAGCAGTACTTC. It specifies CASSQQYSYEQYF.